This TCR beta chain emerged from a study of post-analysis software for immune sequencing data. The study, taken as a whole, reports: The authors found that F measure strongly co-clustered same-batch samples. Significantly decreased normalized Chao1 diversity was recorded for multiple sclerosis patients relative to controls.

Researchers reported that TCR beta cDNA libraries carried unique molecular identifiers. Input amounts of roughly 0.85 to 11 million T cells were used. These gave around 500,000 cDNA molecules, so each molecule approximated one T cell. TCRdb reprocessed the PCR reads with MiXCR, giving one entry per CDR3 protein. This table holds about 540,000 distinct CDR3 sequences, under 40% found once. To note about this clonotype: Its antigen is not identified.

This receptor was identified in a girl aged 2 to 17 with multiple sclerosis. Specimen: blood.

CDR3 region: CASSQRDRGVEKLFF. CDR3 nucleotides: TGTGCCAGCAGCCAGAGGGACAGGGGCGTTGAAAAACTGTTTTTT. The V gene is TRBV7-9, the J gene TRBJ1-4; 10 bases map to TRBD1. Germline trimming cut 5 bases from V and 7 bases from J; bases unmatched to any gene: 7. CDR3 length equals 15 residues. CDR1 SEHNR and CDR2 FQNEAQ come from the germline V gene (reference sequence).